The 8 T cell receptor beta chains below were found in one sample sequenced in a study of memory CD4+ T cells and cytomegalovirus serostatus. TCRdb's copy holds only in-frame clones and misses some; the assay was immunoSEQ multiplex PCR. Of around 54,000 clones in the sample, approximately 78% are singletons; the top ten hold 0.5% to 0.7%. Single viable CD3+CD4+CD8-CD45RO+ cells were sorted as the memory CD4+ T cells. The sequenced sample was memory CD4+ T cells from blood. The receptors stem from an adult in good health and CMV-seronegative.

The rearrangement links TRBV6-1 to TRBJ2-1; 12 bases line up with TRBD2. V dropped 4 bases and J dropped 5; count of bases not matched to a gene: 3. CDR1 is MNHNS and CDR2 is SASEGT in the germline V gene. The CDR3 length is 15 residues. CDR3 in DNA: TGTGCCAGCAGTGCACGACTAGCGGGAGACAATGAGCAGTTCTTC. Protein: CASSARLAGDNEQFF.

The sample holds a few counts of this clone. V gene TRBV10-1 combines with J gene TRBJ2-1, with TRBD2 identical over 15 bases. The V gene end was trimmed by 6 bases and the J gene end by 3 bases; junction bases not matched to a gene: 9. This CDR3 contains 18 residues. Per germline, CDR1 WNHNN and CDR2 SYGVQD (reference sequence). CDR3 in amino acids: CASSGPGLAGGDYNEQFF. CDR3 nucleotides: TGCGCCAGCAGCGGACCGGGACTAGCGGGGGGAGACTACAATGAGCAGTTCTTC.

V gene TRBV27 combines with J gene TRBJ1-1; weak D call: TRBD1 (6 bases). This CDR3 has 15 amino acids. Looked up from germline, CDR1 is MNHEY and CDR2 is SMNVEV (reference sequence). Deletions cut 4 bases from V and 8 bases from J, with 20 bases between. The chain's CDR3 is CASSSNRVGRKEAFF. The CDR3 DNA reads TGTGCCAGCAGTTCTAACAGGGTTGGTCGGAAGGAAGCTTTCTTT.

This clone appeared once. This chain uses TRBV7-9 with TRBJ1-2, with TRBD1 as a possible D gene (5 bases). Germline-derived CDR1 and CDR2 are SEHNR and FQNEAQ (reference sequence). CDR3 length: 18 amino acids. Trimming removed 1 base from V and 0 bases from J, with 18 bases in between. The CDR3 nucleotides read TGTGCCAGCAGCTTAGTCCCCGTCCGGGACGCTACTAACTATGGCTACACCTTC. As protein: CASSLVPVRDATNYGYTF. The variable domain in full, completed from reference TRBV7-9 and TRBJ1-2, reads DTGVSQNPRHKITKRGQNVTFRCDPISEHNRLYWYRQTLGQGPEFLTYFQNEAQLEKSRLLSDRFSAERPKGSFSTLEIQRTEQGDSAMYLCASSLVPVRDATNYGYTFGSGTRLTVV.

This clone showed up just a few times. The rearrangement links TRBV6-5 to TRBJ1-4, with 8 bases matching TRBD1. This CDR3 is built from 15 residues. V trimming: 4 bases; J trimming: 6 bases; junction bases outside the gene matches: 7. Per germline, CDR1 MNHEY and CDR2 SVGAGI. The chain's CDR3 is CASSFTGGAHEKLFF. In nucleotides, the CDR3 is TGTGCCAGCAGTTTCACAGGGGGTGCACATGAAAAACTGTTTTTT.

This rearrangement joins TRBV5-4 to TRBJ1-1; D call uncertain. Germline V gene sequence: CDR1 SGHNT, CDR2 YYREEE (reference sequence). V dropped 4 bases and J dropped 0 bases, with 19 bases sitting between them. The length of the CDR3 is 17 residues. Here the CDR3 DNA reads TGTGCCAGCAGCCCCCTGGCAGGACCTTCCATGAACACTGAAGCTTTCTTT. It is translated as CASSPLAGPSMNTEAFF.

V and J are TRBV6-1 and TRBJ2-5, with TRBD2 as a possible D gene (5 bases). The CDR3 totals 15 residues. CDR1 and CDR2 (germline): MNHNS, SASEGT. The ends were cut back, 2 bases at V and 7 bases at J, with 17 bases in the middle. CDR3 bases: TGTGCCAGCAGTGAACCTCTGGGAGCCGAGGGGACCCAGTACTTC. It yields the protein CASSEPLGAEGTQYF.

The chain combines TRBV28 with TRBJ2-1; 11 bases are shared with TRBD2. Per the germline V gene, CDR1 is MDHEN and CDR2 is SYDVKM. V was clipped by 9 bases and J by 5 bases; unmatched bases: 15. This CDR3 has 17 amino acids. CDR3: CASLPSLSGRADNEQFF. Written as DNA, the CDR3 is TGTGCCAGTCTTCCCAGCCTTAGCGGGAGGGCCGACAATGAGCAGTTCTTC.